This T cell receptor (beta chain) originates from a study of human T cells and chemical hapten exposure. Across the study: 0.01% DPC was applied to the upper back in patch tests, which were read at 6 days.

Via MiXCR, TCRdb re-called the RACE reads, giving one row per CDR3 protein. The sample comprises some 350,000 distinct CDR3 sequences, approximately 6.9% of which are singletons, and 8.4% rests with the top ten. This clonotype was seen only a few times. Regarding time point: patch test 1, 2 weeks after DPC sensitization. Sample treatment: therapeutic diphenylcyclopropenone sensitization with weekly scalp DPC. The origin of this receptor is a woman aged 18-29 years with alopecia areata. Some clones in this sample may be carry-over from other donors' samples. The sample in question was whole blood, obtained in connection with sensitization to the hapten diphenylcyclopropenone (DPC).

CDR3 in amino acids: CARTGTGLSSNQPQHF. The CDR3 DNA follows: TGTGCCAGAACCGGGACAGGGTTATCTAGCAATCAGCCCCAGCATTTT. The rearrangement joins TRBV7-9 to TRBJ1-5; 9 nucleotides match TRBD1. CDR1 and CDR2 (germline): SEHNR, FQNEAQ (reference sequence). The V segment lost 9 bases and the J segment 0 bases; nucleotides outside the gene matches: 9. This CDR3 spans 16 amino acids.